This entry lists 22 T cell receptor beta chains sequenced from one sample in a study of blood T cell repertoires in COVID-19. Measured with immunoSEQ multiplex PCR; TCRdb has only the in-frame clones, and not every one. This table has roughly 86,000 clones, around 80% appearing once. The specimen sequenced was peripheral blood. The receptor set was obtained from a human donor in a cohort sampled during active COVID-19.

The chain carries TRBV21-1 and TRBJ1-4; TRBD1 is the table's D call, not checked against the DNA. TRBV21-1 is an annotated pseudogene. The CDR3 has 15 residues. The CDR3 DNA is TGTGCCAGCAGCGACCGGACAGGGCACGGGGAAAAACTGTTTTTT. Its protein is CASSDRTGHGEKLFF.

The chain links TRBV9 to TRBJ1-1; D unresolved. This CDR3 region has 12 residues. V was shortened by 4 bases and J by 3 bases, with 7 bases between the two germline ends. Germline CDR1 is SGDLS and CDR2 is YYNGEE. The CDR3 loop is CASSLSHTEAFF. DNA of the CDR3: TGTGCCAGCAGCCTGTCCCACACTGAAGCTTTCTTT.

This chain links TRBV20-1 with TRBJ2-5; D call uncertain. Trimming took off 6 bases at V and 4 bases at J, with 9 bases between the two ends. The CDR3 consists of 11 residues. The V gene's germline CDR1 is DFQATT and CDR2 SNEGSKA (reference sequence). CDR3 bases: TGCAGTGCAATGCTAGGAGAGACCCAGTACTTC. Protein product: CSAMLGETQYF.

CDR3 protein: CASSYDRVAGGLSGTDTQYF. For the CDR3, the DNA is TGTGCCAGCAGTTATGATAGAGTAGCGGGGGGGCTTAGTGGAACAGATACGCAGTATTTT. The chain carries TRBV6-2 or TRBV6-3 and TRBJ2-3; 11 bases agree with TRBD2. The CDR3 has 20 residues. The junction had 17 bases not matched to a gene; V was cut back by 3 bases and J by 3 bases. Germline CDR1 MNHEY, CDR2 SVGEGT.

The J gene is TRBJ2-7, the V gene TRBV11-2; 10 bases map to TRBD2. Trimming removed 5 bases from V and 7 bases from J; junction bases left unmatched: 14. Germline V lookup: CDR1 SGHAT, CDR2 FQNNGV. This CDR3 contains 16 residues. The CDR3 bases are TGTGCCAGCAGCCTAATACTAGCGGGGCCCGCGGGGGAGCAGTACTTC. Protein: CASSLILAGPAGEQYF.

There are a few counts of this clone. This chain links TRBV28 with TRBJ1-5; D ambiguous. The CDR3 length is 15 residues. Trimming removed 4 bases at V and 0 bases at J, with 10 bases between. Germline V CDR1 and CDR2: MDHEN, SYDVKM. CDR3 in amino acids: CASSSPPGSNQPQHF. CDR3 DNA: TGTGCCAGCAGTTCCCCCCCCGGTAGCAATCAGCCCCAGCATTTT.

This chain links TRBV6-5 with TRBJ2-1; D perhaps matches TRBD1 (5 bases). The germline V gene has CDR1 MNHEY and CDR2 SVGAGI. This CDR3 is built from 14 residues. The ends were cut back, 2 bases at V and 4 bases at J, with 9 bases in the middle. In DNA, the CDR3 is TGTGCCAGCAGTTACGGCAGGGAATACAATGAGCAGTTCTTC. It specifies CASSYGREYNEQFF.

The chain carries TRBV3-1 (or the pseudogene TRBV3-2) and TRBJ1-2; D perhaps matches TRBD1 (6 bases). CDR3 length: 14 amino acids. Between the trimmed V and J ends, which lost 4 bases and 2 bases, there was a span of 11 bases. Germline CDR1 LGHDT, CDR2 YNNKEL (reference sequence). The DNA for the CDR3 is TGTGCCAGCAGCCTTTGGACAGAGAACTATGGCTACACCTTC. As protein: CASSLWTENYGYTF.

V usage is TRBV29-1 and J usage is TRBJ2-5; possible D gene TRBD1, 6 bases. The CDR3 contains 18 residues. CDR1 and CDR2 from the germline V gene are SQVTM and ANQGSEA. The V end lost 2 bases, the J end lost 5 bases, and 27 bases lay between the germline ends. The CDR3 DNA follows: TGCAGCGTTGAAAGATGGGGCACCTTTCTGGGGGCCAAGGAGACCCAGTACTTC. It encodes CSVERWGTFLGAKETQYF. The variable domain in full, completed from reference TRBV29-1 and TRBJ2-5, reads SAVISQKPSRDICQRGTSLTIQCQVDSQVTMMFWYRQQPGQSLTLIATANQGSEATYESGFVIDKFPISRPNLTFSTLTVSNMSPEDSSIYLCSVERWGTFLGAKETQYFGPGTRLLVL.

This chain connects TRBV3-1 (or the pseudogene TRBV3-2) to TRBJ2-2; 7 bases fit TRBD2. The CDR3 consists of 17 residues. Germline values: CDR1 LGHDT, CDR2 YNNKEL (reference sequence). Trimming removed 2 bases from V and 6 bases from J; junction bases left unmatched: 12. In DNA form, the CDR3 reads TGTGCCAGCAGCCAATGGTCGGCGGGGGTAAGGGCCGGGGAGCTGTTTTTT. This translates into CASSQWSAGVRAGELFF.

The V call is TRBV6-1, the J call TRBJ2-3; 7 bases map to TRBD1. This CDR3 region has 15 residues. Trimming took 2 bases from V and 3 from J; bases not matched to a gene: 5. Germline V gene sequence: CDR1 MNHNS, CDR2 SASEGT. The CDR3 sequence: CASSEPGQLTDTQYF. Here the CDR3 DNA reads TGTGCCAGCAGTGAACCGGGACAGCTTACAGATACGCAGTATTTT.

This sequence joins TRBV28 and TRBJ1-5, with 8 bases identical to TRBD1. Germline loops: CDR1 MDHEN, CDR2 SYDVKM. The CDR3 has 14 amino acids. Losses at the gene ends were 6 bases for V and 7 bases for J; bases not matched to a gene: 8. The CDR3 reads CASRNQGAGQPQHF. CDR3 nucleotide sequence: TGTGCCAGCAGAAATCAGGGGGCAGGCCAGCCCCAGCATTTT.

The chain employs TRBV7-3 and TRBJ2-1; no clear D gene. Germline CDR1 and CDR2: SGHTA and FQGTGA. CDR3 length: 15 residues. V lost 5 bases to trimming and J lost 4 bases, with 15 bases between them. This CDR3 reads CASSLGWQRYNEQFF. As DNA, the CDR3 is TGTGCCAGCAGCCTTGGCTGGCAGAGGTACAATGAGCAGTTCTTC.

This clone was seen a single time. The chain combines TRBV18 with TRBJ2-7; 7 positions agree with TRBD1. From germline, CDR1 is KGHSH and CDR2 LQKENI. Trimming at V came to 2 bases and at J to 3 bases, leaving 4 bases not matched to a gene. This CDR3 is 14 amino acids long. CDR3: CASSPMRDSYEQYF. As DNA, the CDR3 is TGTGCCAGCTCACCAATGAGGGACAGCTACGAGCAGTACTTC.

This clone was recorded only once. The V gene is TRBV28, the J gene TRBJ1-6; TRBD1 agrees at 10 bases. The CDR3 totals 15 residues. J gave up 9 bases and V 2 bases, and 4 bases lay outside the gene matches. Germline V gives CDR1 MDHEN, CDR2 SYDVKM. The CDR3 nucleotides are TGTGCCAGCAGTTTAGACAGGGGGCGGGGTTCACCCCTCCACTTT. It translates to CASSLDRGRGSPLHF.

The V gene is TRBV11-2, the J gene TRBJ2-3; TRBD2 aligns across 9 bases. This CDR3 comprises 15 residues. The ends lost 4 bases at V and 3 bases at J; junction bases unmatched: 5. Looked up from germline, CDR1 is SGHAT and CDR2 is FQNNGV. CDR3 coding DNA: TGTGCCAGCAGCTCTTGGACTAGCGAAACAGATACGCAGTATTTT. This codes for CASSSWTSETDTQYF.

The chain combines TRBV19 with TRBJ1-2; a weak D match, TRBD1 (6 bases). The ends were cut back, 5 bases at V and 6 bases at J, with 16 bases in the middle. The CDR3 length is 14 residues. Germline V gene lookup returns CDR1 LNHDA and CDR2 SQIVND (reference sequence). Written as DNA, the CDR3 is TGTGCCAGTAGTCTGCGGGGGCAGGCCAATGGCTACACCTTC. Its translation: CASSLRGQANGYTF. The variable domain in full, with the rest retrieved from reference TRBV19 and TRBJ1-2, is DGGITQSPKYLFRKEGQNVTLSCEQNLNHDAMYWYRQDPGQGLRLIYYSQIVNDFQKGDIAEGYSVSREKKESFPLTVTSAQKNPTAFYLCASSLRGQANGYTFGSGTRLTVV.

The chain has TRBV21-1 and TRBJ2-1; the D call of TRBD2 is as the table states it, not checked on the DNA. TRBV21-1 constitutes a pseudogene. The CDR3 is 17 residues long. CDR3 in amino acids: CASSSSGSRGIYNEQFF. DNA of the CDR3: TGTGCCAGCAGCTCCTCGGGCTCCCGGGGGATCTACAATGAGCAGTTCTTC.

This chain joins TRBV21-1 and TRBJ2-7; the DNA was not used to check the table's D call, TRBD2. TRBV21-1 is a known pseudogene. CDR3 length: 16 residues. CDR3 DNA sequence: TGTGCCAGCAGCAAAGGCCCAGCGGGGTACTCCTACGAGCAGTACTTC. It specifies CASSKGPAGYSYEQYF.

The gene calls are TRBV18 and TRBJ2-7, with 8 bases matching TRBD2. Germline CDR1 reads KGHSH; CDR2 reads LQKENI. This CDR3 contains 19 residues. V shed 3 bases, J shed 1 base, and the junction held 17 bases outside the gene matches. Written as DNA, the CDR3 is TGTGCCAGCTCACCCACCGGGACCCTGGGGTCTAGCGGGTCCTACGAGCAGTACTTC. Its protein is CASSPTGTLGSSGSYEQYF.

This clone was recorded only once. This CDR3 reads CASSLTDRRNTEAFF. The CDR3 DNA reads as TGTGCCAGCAGCCTGACAGATAGGAGGAACACTGAAGCTTTCTTT. The J gene is TRBJ1-1, the V gene TRBV6-5; D is perhaps TRBD1 (5 bases). Trimming took off 6 bases at V and 1 base at J, with 15 bases between the two ends. This CDR3 has 15 amino acids. Germline values: CDR1 MNHEY, CDR2 SVGAGI.

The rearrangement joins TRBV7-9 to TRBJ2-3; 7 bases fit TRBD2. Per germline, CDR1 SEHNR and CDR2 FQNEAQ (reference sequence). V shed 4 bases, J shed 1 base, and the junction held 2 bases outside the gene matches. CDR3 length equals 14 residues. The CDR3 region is CASSSAGGTDTQYF. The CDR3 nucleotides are TGTGCCAGCAGCTCGGCGGGGGGCACAGATACGCAGTATTTT.